What follows are 16 T cell receptor beta chains derived from one specimen sequenced in a study of shared clonotypes between healthy human individuals (dated by TCRdb to 2018 to 2021). The protocol used for the library was the immunoSEQ multiplex PCR assay. In TCRdb, the immuneACCESS table is reduced to in-frame sequences with V and J assigned. These tables do not hold every clone; where another copy was compared, an unresolved V gene accounts for under half, and the others remain unexplained. This sample has around 1.9 million clones in its table, and about 94% of those were observed once. Around 1.7% of the sample is taken by the ten largest. CD8 naive samples were obtained by positive selection for CCR7 among CD45RO-negative cells, yielding a CD45RA+CCR7+ population from which TemRA cells were excluded. The sample taken for sequencing was naive CD8+ T cells from PBMCs. What this sample's cell subset or site label stands for: CD45RA+CCR7+. These receptors all stem from a man younger than 30 in good health. Some clones in this sample may be carry-over from other donors' samples.

The genes are TRBV9 and TRBJ2-2, with TRBD2 matching over 9 bases. CDR1 SGDLS and CDR2 YYNGEE come from the germline V gene. The CDR3 is made up of 19 amino acids. Germline trimming cut 0 bases from V and 0 bases from J; bases unmatched to any gene: 9. The CDR3 protein is CASSVESLAGTANTGELFF. The CDR3 coding sequence is TGTGCCAGCAGCGTAGAAAGTCTAGCGGGAACCGCGAACACCGGGGAGCTGTTTTTT.

V gene TRBV6-4 combines with J gene TRBJ2-1, with D uncertain. CDR3 size: 11 residues. Trimming stripped 4 bases from V and 8 bases from J, with 6 bases between. Germline CDR1 is MRHNA and CDR2 is SNTAGT. CDR3 DNA sequence: TGTGCCAGCAGTGCAGGTCATGAGCAGTTCTTC. It is translated as CASSAGHEQFF.

V gene TRBV5-6 combines with J gene TRBJ2-3; possibly TRBD1 or TRBD2 for D (5 bases each). The CDR3 loop spans 15 amino acids. V was cut by 0 bases and J by 3 bases, with 11 bases left in between. Germline V gives CDR1 SGHDT, CDR2 YYEEEE. The CDR3 region has the DNA TGTGCCAGCAGCTTGGAGGGGACCCGGACAGATACGCAGTATTTT. Its translation: CASSLEGTRTDTQYF. The full variable domain, completed using reference TRBV5-6 and TRBJ2-3, is DAGVTQSPTHLIKTRGQQVTLRCSPKSGHDTVSWYQQALGQGPQFIFQYYEEEERQRGNFPDRFSGHQFPNYSSELNVNALLLGDSALYLCASSLEGTRTDTQYFGPGTRLTVL.

The rearrangement joins TRBV30 to TRBJ2-5; D unclear. Trimming cost V 1 base and J 4 bases, with 7 bases left between them. CDR1 GTSNPN and CDR2 SVGIG come from the germline V gene (reference sequence). This CDR3 has 12 residues. The CDR3 is CAWSGMAETQYF. CDR3 coding DNA: TGTGCCTGGAGTGGTATGGCAGAGACCCAGTACTTC.

The gene calls are TRBV4-1 and TRBJ1-5; D remains ambiguous. V dropped 4 bases and J dropped 0 bases, with 13 bases sitting between them. The CDR3 is 16 amino acids. Germline lookup yields CDR1 MGHRA and CDR2 YSYEKL. The CDR3, as DNA: TGCGCCAGCAGCCGGAATGGACGAAATAGCAATCAGCCCCAGCATTTT. Translating it yields CASSRNGRNSNQPQHF.

V gene TRBV4-2 combines with J gene TRBJ2-3; 8 nucleotides agree with TRBD1. This CDR3 has 15 amino acids. Germline V gene data show CDR1 as LGHNA and CDR2 as YNFKEQ. J lost 3 bases, V lost 4 bases, and 6 bases had no gene match. Here the CDR3 DNA reads TGTGCCAGCAGCCCCGGACAGGGCGGTACAGATACGCAGTATTTT. It yields the protein CASSPGQGGTDTQYF.

Concerning this clone: Distinct nucleotide sequences in the sample also encode this CDR3. This chain joins TRBV27 and TRBJ2-7; D perhaps matches TRBD1 (5 bases). V lost 3 bases to trimming and J lost 0 bases, with 12 bases between them. This CDR3 contains 15 residues. CDR1 MNHEY and CDR2 SMNVEV come from the germline V gene (reference sequence). The CDR3 DNA reads TGTGCCAGCAGTTTCTCAGGGTATGGCTCCTACGAGCAGTACTTC. It is translated as CASSFSGYGSYEQYF.

This chain uses TRBV28 with TRBJ2-1; TRBD1 aligns across 7 bases. J gave up 4 bases and V 2 bases, and 5 bases lay outside the gene matches. The CDR3 runs 15 residues. Germline assignment: CDR1 MDHEN and CDR2 SYDVKM. CDR3 in DNA: TGTGCCAGCAGTTTAATAACAGGGGCGTACAATGAGCAGTTCTTC. Encoded protein: CASSLITGAYNEQFF. The full variable domain, its missing parts supplied by reference TRBV28 and TRBJ2-1, is DVKVTQSSRYLVKRTGEKVFLECVQDMDHENMFWYRQDPGLGLRLIYFSYDVKMKEKGDIPEGYSVSREKKERFSLILESASTNQTSMYLCASSLITGAYNEQFFGPGTRLTVL.

The chain employs TRBV7-8 and TRBJ1-5; 8 bases are a match to TRBD1. The CDR3 runs to 14 residues. V shed 7 bases and J 5 bases; nucleotides not matched to a gene: 7. Germline CDR1 and CDR2: SGHVS and FQNEAQ. The CDR3 DNA reads TGTGCCAGCACCAAAGCGACAGGGGATCAGCCCCAGCATTTT. Translating it yields CASTKATGDQPQHF.

The J gene is TRBJ1-4, the V gene TRBV18; D gene ambiguous. Germline V gene data show CDR1 as KGHSH and CDR2 as LQKENI. This CDR3 spans 15 amino acids. V shed 2 bases and J shed 3 bases, with 10 bases lying between them. CDR3 loop: CASSPNRSPNEKLFF. CDR3 sequence (DNA): TGTGCCAGCTCACCAAATCGCAGCCCTAATGAAAAACTGTTTTTT.

This clone was seen just once. V gene TRBV7-3 combines with J gene TRBJ2-7; the match to TRBD1 covers 11 bases. There are 19 residues in the CDR3. V gave up 5 bases and J gave up 3 bases; unmatched junction bases: 18. Germline CDR1 and CDR2: SGHTA and FQGTGA. The CDR3: CASSHQPGQGVIGFYEQYF. CDR3 DNA sequence: TGTGCCAGCAGCCACCAACCGGGACAGGGGGTAATAGGGTTCTACGAGCAGTACTTC.

In the case of this clone: Other DNA sequences within the sample encode an identical CDR3. The chain is built from TRBV6-5 and TRBJ1-5; D call uncertain. CDR1 MNHEY and CDR2 SVGAGI come from the germline V gene. The CDR3 length is 13 residues. The germline V and J ends were trimmed by 2 bases and 6 bases, with 8 bases remaining between them. In DNA, the CDR3 is TGTGCCAGCAGTTACCGGGGAGCTCAGCCCCAGCATTTT. Protein sequence: CASSYRGAQPQHF.

Worth noting for this clone: A much larger clonotype is one base distant, so this may be a read error. The sample has other DNA sequences that encode this CDR3 too. The chain joins TRBV9 to TRBJ1-5; tentatively, D is TRBD1 (5 bases). V dropped 3 bases and J dropped 0 bases, with 7 bases sitting between them. CDR3 length: 14 amino acids. Germline lookup yields CDR1 SGDLS and CDR2 YYNGEE. The CDR3 loop is CASSGGDSNQPQHF. DNA for the CDR3: TGTGCCAGCAGCGGAGGGGATAGCAATCAGCCCCAGCATTTT.

V gene TRBV11-2 combines with J gene TRBJ2-5, with 7 bases fitting TRBD2. CDR3 length: 16 amino acids. CDR1 is SGHAT, CDR2 FQNNGV, per germline. The trim removed 1 base at V and 2 bases at J, leaving 7 bases unmatched. The CDR3 nucleotides are TGTGCCAGCAGCTTAGGGCCGGGACTACTACAAGAGACCCAGTACTTC. This encodes CASSLGPGLLQETQYF.

The chain is built from TRBV6-5 and TRBJ1-1; perhaps TRBD1 as D (5 bases). The CDR3 runs 14 residues. Trimming left V 2 bases short and J 4 bases short, with 11 bases between. CDR1 MNHEY and CDR2 SVGAGI come from the germline V gene. Written as DNA, the CDR3 is TGTGCCAGCAGTTACAGGTGGGGGGGCACTGAAGCTTTCTTT. This translates into CASSYRWGGTEAFF.

The chain combines TRBV11-2 with TRBJ2-7, with 10 bases matching TRBD2. Looked up from germline, CDR1 is SGHAT and CDR2 is FQNNGV. The CDR3 is made up of 15 amino acids. The V segment lost 6 bases and the J segment 4 bases; nucleotides outside the gene matches: 9. CDR3 sequence reads: CASRGKLAGSYEQYF. Written as DNA, the CDR3 is TGTGCCAGCAGGGGAAAACTAGCGGGATCTTACGAGCAGTACTTC. Complete variable domain (other parts from reference TRBV11-2 and TRBJ2-7): EAGVAQSPRYKIIEKRQSVAFWCNPISGHATLYWYQQILGQGPKLLIQFQNNGVVDDSQLPKDRFSAERLKGVDSTLKIQPAKLEDSAVYLCASRGKLAGSYEQYFGPGTRLTVT.